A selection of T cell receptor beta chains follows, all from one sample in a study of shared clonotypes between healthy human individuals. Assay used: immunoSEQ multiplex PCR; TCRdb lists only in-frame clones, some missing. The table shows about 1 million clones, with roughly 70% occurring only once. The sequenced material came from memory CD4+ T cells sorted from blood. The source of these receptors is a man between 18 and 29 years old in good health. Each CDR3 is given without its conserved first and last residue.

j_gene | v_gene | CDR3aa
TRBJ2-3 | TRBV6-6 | ASSTGFGDTQY
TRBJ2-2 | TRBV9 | ASSVGHENTGELF
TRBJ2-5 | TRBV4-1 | ASSQDRTGRETQY
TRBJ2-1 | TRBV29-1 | SGRRNHEQF
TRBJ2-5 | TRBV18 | ASSLQQGQETQY
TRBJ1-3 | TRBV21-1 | ASSRRFGQWLSGNTIY
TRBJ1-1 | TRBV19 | ASSIDRRTTEAF
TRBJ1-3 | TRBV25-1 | ASSEGGSGNTIY
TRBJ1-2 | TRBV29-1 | SVEVGGYT
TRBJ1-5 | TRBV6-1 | ASRTASNQPQH
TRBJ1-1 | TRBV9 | ASSVADRGMAF
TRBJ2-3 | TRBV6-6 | ASTLTSGPTDTQY
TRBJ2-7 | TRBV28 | ASSRGGSSSYEQY
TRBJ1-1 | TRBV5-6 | ASSWDVGKNTEAF
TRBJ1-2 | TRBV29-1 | SVEEGYGYT
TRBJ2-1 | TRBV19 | ASGGGQGILNEQF
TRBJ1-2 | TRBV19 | ASSILPPGQGGGYT
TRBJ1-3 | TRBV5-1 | ASSPGHSGNTIY
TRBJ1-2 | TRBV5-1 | ASSLVPGPYGYT
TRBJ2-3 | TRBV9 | ASSEQGATDTQY
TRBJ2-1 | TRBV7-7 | ASRASGASYNEQF
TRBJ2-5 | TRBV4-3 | ASSQDRRTQETQY
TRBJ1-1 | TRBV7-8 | ASSQTGGNTEAF
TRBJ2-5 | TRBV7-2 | ASSSRSQGVGTQY
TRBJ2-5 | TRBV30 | AWAQRRQVQETQY
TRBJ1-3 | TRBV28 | ASSLPGTGNTIY
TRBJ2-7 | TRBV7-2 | ASRPTSGLIYEQY